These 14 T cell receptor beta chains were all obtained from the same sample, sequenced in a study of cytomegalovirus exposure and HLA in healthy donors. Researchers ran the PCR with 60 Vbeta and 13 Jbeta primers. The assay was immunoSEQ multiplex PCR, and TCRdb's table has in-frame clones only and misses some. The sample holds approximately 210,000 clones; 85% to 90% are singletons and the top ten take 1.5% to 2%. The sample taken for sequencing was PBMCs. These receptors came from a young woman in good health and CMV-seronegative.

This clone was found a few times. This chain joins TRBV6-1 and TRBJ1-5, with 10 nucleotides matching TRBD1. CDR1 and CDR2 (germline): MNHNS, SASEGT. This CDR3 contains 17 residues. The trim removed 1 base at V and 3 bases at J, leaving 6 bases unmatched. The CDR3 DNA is TGTGCCAGCAGTGAAGGTTTCGGGACAGGGGACAATCAGCCCCAGCATTTT. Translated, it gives CASSEGFGTGDNQPQHF.

The CDR3 spells CASSPPGDTQYF. CDR3 bases: TGTGCCAGCAGTCCCCCGGGGGATACGCAGTATTTT. The genes are TRBV5-6 and TRBJ2-3; tentative D call: TRBD2 (5 bases). CDR1 and CDR2 from the germline V gene are SGHDT and YYEEEE. V was shortened by 5 bases and J by 6 bases, with 10 bases between the two germline ends. The CDR3 spans 12 residues.

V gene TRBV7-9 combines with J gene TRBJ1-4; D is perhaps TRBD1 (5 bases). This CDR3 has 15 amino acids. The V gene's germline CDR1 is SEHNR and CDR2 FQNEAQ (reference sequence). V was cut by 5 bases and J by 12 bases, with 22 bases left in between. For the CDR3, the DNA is TGTGCCAGCAGCCCCTTGGCAGGGTCGTTGATGGAACTGTTTTTT. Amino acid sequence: CASSPLAGSLMELFF.

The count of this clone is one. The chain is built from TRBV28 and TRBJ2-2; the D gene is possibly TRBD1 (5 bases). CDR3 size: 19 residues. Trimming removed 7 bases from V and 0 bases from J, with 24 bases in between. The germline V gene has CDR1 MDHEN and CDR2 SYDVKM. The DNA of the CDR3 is TGTGCCAGCATCCGTCAGGTGGCAGGGAAGGATCCGAACACCGGGGAGCTGTTTTTT. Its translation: CASIRQVAGKDPNTGELFF.

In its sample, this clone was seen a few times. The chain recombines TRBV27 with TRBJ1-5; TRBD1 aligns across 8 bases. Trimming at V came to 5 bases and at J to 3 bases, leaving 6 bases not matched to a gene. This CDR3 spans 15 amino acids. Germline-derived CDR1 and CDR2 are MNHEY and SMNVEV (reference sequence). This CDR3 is CASSTRGQDNQPQHF. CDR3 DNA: TGTGCCAGCAGTACCCGGGGACAGGACAATCAGCCCCAGCATTTT.

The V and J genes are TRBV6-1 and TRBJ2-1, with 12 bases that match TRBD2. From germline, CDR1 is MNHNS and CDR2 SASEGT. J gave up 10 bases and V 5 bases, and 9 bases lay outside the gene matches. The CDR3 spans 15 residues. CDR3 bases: TGTGCCAGCAGTACCCTAGCGGGGGGGTTTGGCGAGCAGTTCTTC. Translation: CASSTLAGGFGEQFF.

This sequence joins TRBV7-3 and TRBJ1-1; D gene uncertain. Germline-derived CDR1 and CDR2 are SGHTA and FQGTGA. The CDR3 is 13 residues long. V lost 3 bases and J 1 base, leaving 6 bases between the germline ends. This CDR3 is CASSFGGNTEAFF. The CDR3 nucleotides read TGTGCCAGCAGCTTCGGCGGGAACACTGAAGCTTTCTTT.

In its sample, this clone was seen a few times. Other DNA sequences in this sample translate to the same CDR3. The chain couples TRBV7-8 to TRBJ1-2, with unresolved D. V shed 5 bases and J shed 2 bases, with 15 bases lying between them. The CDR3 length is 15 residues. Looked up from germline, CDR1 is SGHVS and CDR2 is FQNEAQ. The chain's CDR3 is CASSPAGVANYGYTF. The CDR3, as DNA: TGTGCCAGCAGCCCAGCCGGGGTTGCGAACTATGGCTACACCTTC.

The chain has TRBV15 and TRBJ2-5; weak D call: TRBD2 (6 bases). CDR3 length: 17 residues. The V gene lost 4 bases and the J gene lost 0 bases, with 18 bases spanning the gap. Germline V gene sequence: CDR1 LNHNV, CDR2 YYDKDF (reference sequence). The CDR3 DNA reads TGTGCCACCAGCAATGGGAGGCTCCAACCTTACCAAGAGACCCAGTACTTC. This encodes CATSNGRLQPYQETQYF.

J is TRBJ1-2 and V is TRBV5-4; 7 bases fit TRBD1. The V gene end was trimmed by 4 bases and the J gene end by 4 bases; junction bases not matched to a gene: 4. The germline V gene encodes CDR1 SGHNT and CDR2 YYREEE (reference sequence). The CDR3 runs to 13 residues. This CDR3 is CASSNRGPYGYTF. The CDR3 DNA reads TGTGCCAGCAGCAACAGGGGCCCCTATGGCTACACCTTC. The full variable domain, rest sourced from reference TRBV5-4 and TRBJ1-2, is ETGVTQSPTHLIKTRGQQVTLRCSSQSGHNTVSWYQQALGQGPQFIFQYYREEENGRGNFPPRFSGLQFPNYSSELNVNALELDDSALYLCASSNRGPYGYTFGSGTRLTVV.

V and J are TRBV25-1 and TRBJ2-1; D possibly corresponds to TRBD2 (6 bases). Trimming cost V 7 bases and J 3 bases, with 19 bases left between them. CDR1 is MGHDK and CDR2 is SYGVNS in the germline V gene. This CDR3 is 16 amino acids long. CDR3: CASMGGEASLYNEQFF. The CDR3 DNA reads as TGTGCCAGCATGGGTGGGGAGGCGTCTCTCTACAATGAGCAGTTCTTC. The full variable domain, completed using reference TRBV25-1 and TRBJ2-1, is EADIYQTPRYLVIGTGKKITLECSQTMGHDKMYWYQQDPGMELHLIHYSYGVNSTEKGDLSSESTVSRIRTEHFPLTLESARPSHTSQYLCASMGGEASLYNEQFFGPGTRLTVL.

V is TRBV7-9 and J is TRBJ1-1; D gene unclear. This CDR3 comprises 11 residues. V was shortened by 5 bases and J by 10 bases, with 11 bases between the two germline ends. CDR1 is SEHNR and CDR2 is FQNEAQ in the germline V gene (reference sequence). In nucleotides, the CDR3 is TGTGCCAGCAGCCCCCAGGTGGGAGCTTTCTTT. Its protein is CASSPQVGAFF.

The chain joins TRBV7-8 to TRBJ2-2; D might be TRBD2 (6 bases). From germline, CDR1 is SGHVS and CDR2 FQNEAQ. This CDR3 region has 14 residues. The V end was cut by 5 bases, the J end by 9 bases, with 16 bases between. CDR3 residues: CASSLGTGRRELFF. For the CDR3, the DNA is TGTGCCAGCAGCCTCGGGACTGGACGTAGGGAGCTGTTTTTT.

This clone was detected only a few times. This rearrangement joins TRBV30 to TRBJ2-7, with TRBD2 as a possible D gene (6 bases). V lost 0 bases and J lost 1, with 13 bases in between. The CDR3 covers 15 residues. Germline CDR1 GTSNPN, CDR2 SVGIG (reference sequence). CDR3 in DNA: TGTGCCTGGAGTGTTAGGGGACTGGTATCCTACGAGCAGTACTTC. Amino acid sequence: CAWSVRGLVSYEQYF.